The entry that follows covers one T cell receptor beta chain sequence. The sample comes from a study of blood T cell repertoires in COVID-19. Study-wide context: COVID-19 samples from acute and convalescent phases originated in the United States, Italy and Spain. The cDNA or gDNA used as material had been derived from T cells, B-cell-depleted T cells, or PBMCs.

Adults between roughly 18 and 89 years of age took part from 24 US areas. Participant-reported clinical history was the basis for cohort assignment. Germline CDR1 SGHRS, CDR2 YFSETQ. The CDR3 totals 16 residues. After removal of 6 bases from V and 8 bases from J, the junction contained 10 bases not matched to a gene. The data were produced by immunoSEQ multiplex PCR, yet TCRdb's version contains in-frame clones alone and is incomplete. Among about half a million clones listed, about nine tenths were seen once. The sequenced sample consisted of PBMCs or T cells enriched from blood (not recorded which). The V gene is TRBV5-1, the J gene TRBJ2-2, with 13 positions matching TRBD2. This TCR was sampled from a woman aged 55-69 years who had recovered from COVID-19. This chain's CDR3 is CASTRTSGGAPGELFF. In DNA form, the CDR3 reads TGCGCCAGCACCCGCACTAGCGGGGGGGCCCCTGGGGAGCTGTTTTTT.